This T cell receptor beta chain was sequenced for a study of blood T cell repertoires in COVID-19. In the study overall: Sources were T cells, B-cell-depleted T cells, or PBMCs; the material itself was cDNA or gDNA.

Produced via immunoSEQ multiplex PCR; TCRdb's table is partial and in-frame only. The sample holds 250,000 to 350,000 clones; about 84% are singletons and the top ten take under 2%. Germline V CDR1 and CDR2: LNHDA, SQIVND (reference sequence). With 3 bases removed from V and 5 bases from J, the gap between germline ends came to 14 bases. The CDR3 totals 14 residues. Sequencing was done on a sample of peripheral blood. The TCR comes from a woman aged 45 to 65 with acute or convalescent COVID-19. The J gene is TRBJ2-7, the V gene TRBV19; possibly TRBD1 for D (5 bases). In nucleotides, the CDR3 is TGTGCCAGTAGTATTAGGGGTTTGATGGACGAGCAGTACTTC. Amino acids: CASSIRGLMDEQYF.